Below, 27 T cell receptor beta chains from the same sample are listed, as sequenced in a study of PD-L1 blockade in urothelial cancer. Time point meaning: peripheral blood 6 weeks after treatment start. Sequencing was performed with immunoSEQ multiplex PCR; in TCRdb, only in-frame clones are kept and a portion is missing. The sample holds tens of thousands of clones, around 91% seen once. Sequences were derived from PBMCs, sampled around atezolizumab (anti-PD-L1) treatment. These receptors originate from a woman aged 60-75 years with urothelial cancer.

This chain links TRBV7-3 with TRBJ2-5, with 8 bases identical to TRBD1. This CDR3 contains 13 residues. Trimming cost V 5 bases and J 5 bases; bases outside gene matches: 4. Germline CDR1 SGHTA, CDR2 FQGTGA. The CDR3 nucleotides read TGTGCCAGCAGCATCGGACAGGGTGAGACCCAGTACTTC. Translation: CASSIGQGETQYF.

V and J are TRBV25-1 and TRBJ1-4; TRBD1 aligns across 9 bases. The CDR3 loop spans 17 amino acids. Germline values: CDR1 MGHDK, CDR2 SYGVNS. J gave up 2 bases and V 2 bases, and 6 bases lay outside the gene matches. This CDR3 is CASSEETGGATNEKLFF. The CDR3 bases are TGTGCCAGCAGTGAAGAGACAGGGGGGGCGACTAATGAAAAACTGTTTTTT.

The chain links TRBV11-2 to TRBJ2-2; 7 positions match TRBD2. CDR1 SGHAT and CDR2 FQNNGV come from the germline V gene. The CDR3 loop spans 14 amino acids. V gave up 6 bases and J gave up 6 bases; unmatched junction bases: 7. The CDR3 sequence: CASSPQGGPGELFF. CDR3 nucleotides: TGTGCCAGCAGTCCTCAGGGAGGGCCCGGGGAGCTGTTTTTT. Complete variable domain (other parts from reference TRBV11-2 and TRBJ2-2): EAGVAQSPRYKIIEKRQSVAFWCNPISGHATLYWYQQILGQGPKLLIQFQNNGVVDDSQLPKDRFSAERLKGVDSTLKIQPAKLEDSAVYLCASSPQGGPGELFFGEGSRLTVL.

V gene TRBV28 combines with J gene TRBJ2-1; a possible D gene is TRBD2 (6 bases). Deletions cut 5 bases from V and 6 bases from J, with 20 bases between. The CDR3 length is 16 residues. In germline, CDR1 is MDHEN, CDR2 SYDVKM. The CDR3 protein is CASSPSGEGRINEQFF. The CDR3 region has the DNA TGTGCCAGCAGTCCCTCTGGGGAAGGGAGGATCAATGAGCAGTTCTTC.

The chain is built from TRBV19 and TRBJ1-5; 7 nucleotides match TRBD1. The CDR3 length is 15 residues. J was trimmed by 1 base and V by 7 bases; bases with no gene match: 7. CDR1 LNHDA and CDR2 SQIVND come from the germline V gene (reference sequence). CDR3 DNA sequence: TGTGCCAGTACCCTACAGGGGAAGAGCAATCAGCCCCAGCATTTT. The encoded protein is CASTLQGKSNQPQHF. Full variable domain (missing parts from reference TRBV19 and TRBJ1-5): DGGITQSPKYLFRKEGQNVTLSCEQNLNHDAMYWYRQDPGQGLRLIYYSQIVNDFQKGDIAEGYSVSREKKESFPLTVTSAQKNPTAFYLCASTLQGKSNQPQHFGDGTRLSIL.

The rearrangement uses TRBV27 and TRBJ2-7; a weak D match, TRBD2 (6 bases). There are 14 residues in the CDR3. Germline CDR1 is MNHEY and CDR2 is SMNVEV (reference sequence). V was shortened by 5 bases and J by 7 bases, with 18 bases between the two germline ends. Here the CDR3 DNA reads TGTGCCAGCAGTCCAAAGCGGGCCCGGAGGGAGCAGTACTTC. This sequence encodes CASSPKRARREQYF.

This clone is a singleton in its sample. This rearrangement joins TRBV29-1 to TRBJ1-5, with 7 bases matching TRBD1. The CDR3 spans 13 residues. V dropped 6 bases and J dropped 6; count of bases not matched to a gene: 8. CDR1 is SQVTM and CDR2 is ANQGSEA in the germline V gene. As DNA, the CDR3 is TGCAGCGTGTCGGGACAGACAAGTCAGCCCCAGCATTTT. Its translation is CSVSGQTSQPQHF.

The chain has TRBV2 and TRBJ1-2; 8 bases agree with TRBD1. The CDR3 totals 14 residues. Germline trimming cut 6 bases from V and 4 bases from J; bases unmatched to any gene: 7. CDR1 is SNHLY, CDR2 FYNNEI, per germline. The CDR3 sequence is CASRGTGQPYGYTF. The CDR3 DNA reads TGTGCCAGCAGAGGGACAGGTCAACCCTATGGCTACACCTTC.

This clone has a single count. The rearrangement links TRBV14 to TRBJ2-3, with 8 nucleotides matching TRBD2. V was pared by 0 bases and J by 2 bases, with 7 bases of the junction left unmatched. CDR3 length equals 17 residues. Germline V gives CDR1 SGHDN, CDR2 FVKESK. The CDR3 region is CASSQEGGRRNTDTQYF. As DNA, the CDR3 is TGTGCCAGCAGCCAAGAAGGCGGGAGGAGAAACACAGATACGCAGTATTTT.

This clone was detected once. The chain couples TRBV27 to TRBJ2-1; 16 bases match TRBD2. V trimming: 5 bases; J trimming: 9 bases; junction bases outside the gene matches: 4. In germline, CDR1 is MNHEY, CDR2 SMNVEV (reference sequence). CDR3 length: 15 amino acids. CDR3 protein: CASSPGTSGRVEQFF. The CDR3 nucleotides are TGTGCCAGCAGTCCGGGGACTAGCGGGAGGGTTGAGCAGTTCTTC.

CDR3 DNA sequence: TGCGCCAGCAGCCAAGATACTAGAGGCGAGCAGTACTTC. Protein sequence: CASSQDTRGEQYF. V and J are TRBV4-3 and TRBJ2-7; tentative D call: TRBD2 (5 bases). V lost 0 bases to trimming and J lost 6 bases, with 9 bases between them. This CDR3 has 13 amino acids. Germline V gene data show CDR1 as LGHNA and CDR2 as YSLEER.

The rearrangement joins TRBV5-1 to TRBJ1-5, with 7 bases fitting TRBD1. The CDR3 sequence is 15 residues long. The ends lost 0 bases at V and 4 bases at J; junction bases unmatched: 4. CDR1 SGHRS and CDR2 YFSETQ come from the germline V gene. CDR3 protein: CASSLAGTENQPQHF. CDR3 coding DNA: TGCGCCAGCAGCTTGGCCGGGACAGAAAATCAGCCCCAGCATTTT. The variable domain in full, completed from reference TRBV5-1 and TRBJ1-5, reads KAGVTQTPRYLIKTRGQQVTLSCSPISGHRSVSWYQQTPGQGLQFLFEYFSETQRNKGNFPGRFSGRQFSNSRSEMNVSTLELGDSALYLCASSLAGTENQPQHFGDGTRLSIL.

CDR3 residues: CASRGTYKEQYF. In DNA form, the CDR3 reads TGTGCCAGCAGGGGGACATATAAAGAGCAGTACTTC. V and J are TRBV6-5 and TRBJ2-7; D might be TRBD1 (6 bases). V was shortened by 6 bases and J by 7 bases, with 13 bases between the two germline ends. This CDR3 comprises 12 residues. Germline CDR1 reads MNHEY; CDR2 reads SVGAGI.

The count of this clone is one. J is TRBJ1-2 and V is TRBV18; D is undetermined. The CDR3 sequence is 17 residues long. Trimming pared 3 bases from V and 0 bases from J, leaving 17 bases between. In germline, CDR1 is KGHSH, CDR2 LQKENI. CDR3 bases: TGTGCCAGCTCACCTTTGAATGCGCTACCGACTAACTATGGCTACACCTTC. Translated: CASSPLNALPTNYGYTF.

V and J are TRBV7-9 and TRBJ2-1, with TRBD2 matching 12 bases. CDR3 length equals 16 residues. After removal of 5 bases from V and 8 bases from J, the junction contained 10 bases not matched to a gene. Looked up from germline, CDR1 is SEHNR and CDR2 is FQNEAQ (reference sequence). DNA for the CDR3: TGTGCCAGCAGCCCTATAGGACTAGCGGGAATTGATGAGCAGTTCTTC. Its translation is CASSPIGLAGIDEQFF.

The gene calls are TRBV2 and TRBJ2-1; TRBD2 aligns across 10 bases. V was pared by 0 bases and J by 5 bases, with 7 bases of the junction left unmatched. The CDR3 sequence is 17 residues long. CDR1 SNHLY and CDR2 FYNNEI come from the germline V gene. The CDR3 nucleotides are TGTGCCAGCAGTGAAGCAGGGACTAGCGCAGAGAACAATGAGCAGTTCTTC. Translated, it gives CASSEAGTSAENNEQFF.

This chain connects TRBV4-2 to TRBJ2-1, with 8 nucleotides matching TRBD2. The CDR3 has 20 residues. The V segment lost 0 bases and the J segment 0 bases; nucleotides outside the gene matches: 13. Looked up from germline, CDR1 is LGHNA and CDR2 is YNFKEQ. CDR3 protein: CASSQDASGLGVSSYNEQFF. In DNA form, the CDR3 reads TGTGCCAGCAGCCAAGATGCTAGCGGGCTCGGGGTGAGCTCCTACAATGAGCAGTTCTTC.

V usage is TRBV5-6 and J usage is TRBJ2-7; D unclear. Between the trimmed V and J ends, which lost 0 bases and 3 bases, there was a span of 7 bases. Germline V gene data show CDR1 as SGHDT and CDR2 as YYEEEE. This CDR3 is built from 13 residues. CDR3 DNA sequence: TGTGCCAGCAGCTTGGGTAGCTACTACGAGCAGTACTTC. Translating gives CASSLGSYYEQYF.

The chain has TRBV4-1 and TRBJ2-5, with 13 bases identical to TRBD2. This CDR3 spans 16 amino acids. V trimming: 3 bases; J trimming: 2 bases; junction bases outside the gene matches: 3. Germline CDR1 and CDR2: MGHRA and YSYEKL. The CDR3 spells CASSQATSGGQETQYF. The DNA of the CDR3 is TGCGCCAGCAGCCAGGCGACTAGCGGGGGGCAAGAGACCCAGTACTTC.

The rearrangement joins TRBV6-5 to TRBJ2-5; D is unresolved. The germline V gene encodes CDR1 MNHEY and CDR2 SVGAGI. V was pared by 2 bases and J by 4 bases, with 8 bases between. The CDR3 has 13 residues. DNA for the CDR3: TGTGCCAGCAGTTACAGAGGCAGAGAGACCCAGTACTTC. Translated, it gives CASSYRGRETQYF.

This clone was observed a handful of times. V gene TRBV2 combines with J gene TRBJ2-7; the match to TRBD1 covers 9 bases. CDR1 and CDR2 (germline): SNHLY, FYNNEI. The CDR3 totals 14 residues. The V and J ends lost 7 bases and 4 bases, in that order; junction bases with no gene match: 8. CDR3 loop: CASTADRGLYEQYF. CDR3 in DNA: TGTGCCAGCACCGCGGACAGGGGCCTATACGAGCAGTACTTC.

CDR3 sequence (DNA): TGTGCCAGCAGTTATGTCGGGGGCTACAATGAGCAGTTCTTC. It translates to CASSYVGGYNEQFF. This chain joins TRBV28 and TRBJ2-1; tentatively, D is TRBD2 (6 bases). Trimming removed 4 bases from V and 3 bases from J, with 10 bases in between. The CDR3 has 14 residues. Germline CDR1 and CDR2: MDHEN and SYDVKM.

V is TRBV18 and J is TRBJ2-5, with 9 bases identical to TRBD1. CDR3 size: 15 residues. Trimming at V came to 2 bases and at J to 3 bases, leaving 4 bases not matched to a gene. CDR1 and CDR2 (germline): KGHSH, LQKENI. In nucleotides, the CDR3 is TGTGCCAGCTCACCAAAAAGGACAGGGGAAGAGACCCAGTACTTC. Translating it yields CASSPKRTGEETQYF.

Points on this clone: One end of the junction does not line up with germline, which may come from a read error. V gene TRBV7-9 combines with J gene TRBJ1-1; D possibly corresponds to TRBD1 (6 bases). The CDR3 has 14 residues. The V gene's germline CDR1 is SEHNR and CDR2 FQNEAQ (reference sequence). The CDR3 bases are TGTGCCAGCAGCTTATCACAGGGTGACACTAAAGCTTTCTTT. Its translation is CASSLSQGDTKAFF.

In its sample, this clone was seen a few times. The chain links TRBV19 to TRBJ1-5; TRBD1 aligns across 9 bases. The J segment lost 6 bases and the V segment lost 4 bases, leaving 7 bases of the junction unmatched. The CDR3 is made up of 15 amino acids. Germline assignment: CDR1 LNHDA and CDR2 SQIVND (reference sequence). The CDR3 is CASSNRDRDVQPQHF. In DNA form, the CDR3 reads TGTGCCAGTAGTAACCGGGACAGGGACGTTCAGCCCCAGCATTTT.

CDR3 nucleotides: TGTGCCAGCAGGCCCCCCCGGGACAGGGGGGTCCACGAGCAGTACTTC. Amino acids: CASRPPRDRGVHEQYF. V gene TRBV6-6 combines with J gene TRBJ2-7; 11 bases are a match to TRBD1. Germline lookup yields CDR1 MNHNY and CDR2 SVGAGI (reference sequence). The CDR3 is made up of 16 amino acids. The V gene end was trimmed by 6 bases and the J gene end by 5 bases; junction bases not matched to a gene: 12.

This clone came up once. The V gene is TRBV10-3, the J gene TRBJ2-1; 11 bases line up with TRBD1. Unmatched junction bases numbered 6, after V lost 8 bases and J lost 6 bases. The CDR3 extends over 14 amino acids. Germline assignment: CDR1 ENHRY and CDR2 SYGVKD. This CDR3 reads CAIFSGTGGNEQFF. In DNA form, the CDR3 reads TGTGCCATCTTTTCGGGGACAGGGGGCAATGAGCAGTTCTTC.